These T cell receptor beta chains were read from a single sample in a study of post-analysis software for immune sequencing data. One entry per CDR3 protein, called by TCRdb with MiXCR from the PCR reads. The sample gives under 900,000 distinct CDR3 sequences, approximately 57% of which show up once; roughly 4.4% is in the top ten. Input material: blood. The receptors come from a girl between 5 and 17 years old with multiple sclerosis. Each CDR3 is given with its conserved first and last residue. D genes are given only for firm matches. Only part of the rows carry a size: once, few, many, or a class if the clone is expanded.

>-|TRBV5-6|-|15|TRBJ2-7
CASSLQQRITYEQYF
TGTGCCAGCAGCTTGCAACAGCGTATTACCTACGAGCAGTACTTC
>TRBD2|TRBV12-3/TRBV12-4|-|15|TRBJ2-7
CATSVGGDRVYEQYF
TGTGCCACCAGTGTGGGAGGGGATAGAGTATACGAGCAGTACTTC
>-|TRBV12-3/TRBV12-4|-|19|TRBJ1-2
CASSLAPGGGLQGVDGYTF
TGTGCCAGCAGTTTAGCCCCGGGCGGCGGTCTACAGGGCGTTGATGGCTACACCTTC
>-|TRBV20-1|-|14|TRBJ2-3
CSAPPADRTDTQYF
TGCAGTGCTCCCCCAGCGGATCGCACAGATACGCAGTATTTT
>-|TRBV12-3/TRBV12-4|few|15|TRBJ2-1
CASSFGGVAYNEQFF
TGTGCCAGCAGTTTCGGCGGGGTCGCCTACAATGAGCAGTTCTTC
>-|TRBV30|once|15|TRBJ1-2
CAWSGIFGDRYGYTF
TGTGCCTGGAGTGGCATCTTCGGGGATCGCTATGGCTACACCTTC
>-|TRBV5-1|few|14|TRBJ2-5
CASSLGGARETQYF
TGCGCCAGCAGCTTGGGCGGGGCCAGGGAGACCCAGTACTTC
>-|TRBV20-1|-|13|TRBJ2-1
CSAGEGVRHEQFF
TGCAGTGCCGGCGAGGGGGTGCGCCATGAGCAGTTCTTC
>TRBD1|TRBV5-5|-|12|TRBJ2-7
CATGQAHYEQYF
TGTGCCACCGGACAGGCCCACTACGAGCAGTACTTC
>TRBD2|TRBV3-1|-|18|TRBJ2-5
CASSQALMKAGGRETQYF
TGTGCCAGCAGCCAAGCACTAATGAAAGCGGGGGGTCGGGAGACCCAGTACTTC
>-|TRBV18|few|15|TRBJ2-5
CASSPLGSGGETQYF
TGTGCCAGCTCACCGTTAGGCAGCGGAGGAGAGACCCAGTACTTC
>-|TRBV29-1|few|14|TRBJ1-5
CSVGASKSNQPQHF
TGCAGCGTTGGGGCCTCCAAGAGCAATCAGCCCCAGCATTTT
>TRBD1|TRBV27|-|13|TRBJ2-7
CASGTGRRNEQYF
TGTGCCAGCGGGACAGGGAGGCGGAACGAGCAGTACTTC
>TRBD2|TRBV7-9|-|16|TRBJ2-1
CASSSSGTSAYNEQFF
TGTGCCAGCAGCTCGTCCGGGACTAGCGCCTACAATGAGCAGTTCTTC
>-|TRBV7-9|-|14|TRBJ1-1
CASSLLTTNTEAFF
TGTGCCAGCAGCTTACTGACAACGAACACTGAAGCTTTCTTT
>TRBD2|TRBV7-2|few|14|TRBJ2-4
CASSSGTTKNIQYF
TGTGCCAGCAGCTCAGGGACTACCAAAAACATTCAGTACTTC
>TRBD2|TRBV7-8|-|17|TRBJ2-3
CASSFLFASGNTDTQYF
TGTGCCAGCAGCTTCCTTTTCGCTAGCGGGAACACAGATACGCAGTATTTT
>-|TRBV12-3/TRBV12-4|few|17|TRBJ2-7
CASSLATPTWGSYEQYF
TGTGCCAGCAGTTTAGCCACTCCTACATGGGGCTCCTACGAGCAGTACTTC
>-|TRBV5-1|few|14|TRBJ2-3
CASSRLANTDTQYF
TGCGCCAGCAGCAGGTTGGCCAACACAGATACGCAGTATTTT
>TRBD2|TRBV6-5|-|17|TRBJ2-1
CASSYSIGGLAANEQFF
TGTGCCAGCAGTTACTCGATAGGGGGACTAGCGGCGAATGAGCAGTTCTTC
>-|TRBV6-5|-|13|TRBJ2-7
CASSYSLAYEQYF
TGTGCCAGCAGTTACTCGCTAGCCTACGAGCAGTACTTC
>TRBD1|TRBV14|-|14|TRBJ1-2
CASSQDATGLGYTF
TGTGCCAGCAGCCAAGATGCGACAGGGCTCGGCTACACCTTC
>TRBD1|TRBV29-1|-|12|TRBJ2-5
CSVGDREKTQYF
TGCAGCGTTGGGGACAGGGAAAAGACCCAGTACTTC
>TRBD2|TRBV7-6|few|13|TRBJ2-7
CASSRSGSYEQYF
TGTGCCAGCAGCCGGAGCGGGAGCTACGAGCAGTACTTC
>-|TRBV6-4|-|14|TRBJ1-1
CASSPHRDGTEAFF
TGTGCCAGCAGCCCCCACAGGGATGGCACTGAAGCTTTCTTT
>-|TRBV3-1|few|15|TRBJ2-3
CASSQESGRTDTQYF
TGTGCCAGCAGCCAAGAAAGTGGGAGGACAGATACGCAGTATTTT
>-|TRBV7-9|-|14|TRBJ2-5
CASSHGSDQETQYF
TGTGCCAGCAGCCACGGGTCGGACCAAGAGACCCAGTACTTC
>TRBD2|TRBV5-1|-|16|TRBJ2-5
CVSSLAGLAGAETQYF
TGCGTCAGCAGCTTGGCCGGACTAGCGGGAGCAGAGACCCAGTACTTC
>-|TRBV5-1|-|17|TRBJ2-1
CASSLVLQGGTYNEQFF
TGCGCCAGCAGCTTGGTACTTCAGGGGGGGACTTACAATGAGCAGTTCTTC
>TRBD2|TRBV28|-|15|TRBJ2-5
CASSLPSGGLETQYF
TGTGCCAGCAGTTTACCTAGCGGGGGGTTGGAGACCCAGTACTTC
>-|TRBV7-3|-|13|TRBJ1-2
CASSDGPSGGYTF
TGTGCCAGCAGCGACGGGCCCTCTGGTGGCTACACCTTC
>TRBD1|TRBV10-3|once|14|TRBJ2-3
CAIRPGQGTDTQYF
TGTGCCATTCGCCCGGGACAGGGGACAGATACGCAGTATTTT
>-|TRBV12-3/TRBV12-4|-|18|TRBJ2-3
CASSFPPSGTGRTDAQYF
TGTGCCAGCAGTTTCCCCCCTTCCGGGACTGGACGCACAGATGCGCAGTATTTT
>-|TRBV27|-|15|TRBJ2-1
CASSLEATPYNEQFF
TGTGCCAGCAGTTTGGAGGCTACCCCCTACAATGAGCAGTTCTTC
>TRBD1|TRBV29-1|-|13|TRBJ2-1
CSVGWGQGNEQFF
TGCAGCGTTGGGTGGGGACAGGGGAATGAGCAGTTCTTC
>-|TRBV5-5|few|14|TRBJ2-1
CASSFQGSYNEQFF
TGTGCCAGCAGCTTTCAGGGCTCCTACAATGAGCAGTTCTTC
>-|TRBV11-2|-|18|TRBJ2-1
CASSLEESMGYSYNEQFF
TGTGCCAGCAGCTTAGAGGAGTCCATGGGATATTCATACAATGAGCAGTTCTTC
>TRBD1|TRBV7-9|-|14|TRBJ2-5
CASSLGTGTATQYF
TGTGCCAGCAGCTTAGGGACCGGGACAGCGACCCAGTACTTC
>-|TRBV7-2|few|16|TRBJ2-5
CASSPYILDTQETQYF
TGTGCCAGCAGTCCTTATATTCTGGACACCCAAGAGACCCAGTACTTC
>-|TRBV7-9|-|12|TRBJ1-5
CASASQTKPQHF
TGTGCCAGCGCGTCCCAGACTAAGCCCCAGCATTTT
>TRBD1|TRBV5-1|once|14|TRBJ1-2
CASSLILGQGIYTF
TGCGCCAGCAGCTTAATACTGGGACAGGGAATCTACACCTTC
>TRBD2|TRBV4-2|once|15|TRBJ2-7
CASSLGTSGIHEQYF
TGTGCCAGCAGCCTCGGGACTAGCGGGATCCACGAGCAGTACTTC